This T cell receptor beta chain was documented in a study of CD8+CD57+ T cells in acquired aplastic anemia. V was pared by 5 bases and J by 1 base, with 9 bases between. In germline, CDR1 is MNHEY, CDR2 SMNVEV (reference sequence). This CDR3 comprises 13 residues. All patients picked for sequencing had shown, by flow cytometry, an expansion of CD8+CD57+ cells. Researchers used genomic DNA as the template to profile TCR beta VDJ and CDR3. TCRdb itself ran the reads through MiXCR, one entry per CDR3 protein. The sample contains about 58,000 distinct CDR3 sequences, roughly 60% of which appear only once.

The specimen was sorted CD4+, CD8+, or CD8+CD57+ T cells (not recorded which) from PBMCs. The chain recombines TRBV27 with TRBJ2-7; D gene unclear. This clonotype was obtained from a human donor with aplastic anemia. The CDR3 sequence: CASSPDVSYEQYF. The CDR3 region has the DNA TGTGCCAGCAGTCCGGACGTATCCTACGAGCAGTACTTC.